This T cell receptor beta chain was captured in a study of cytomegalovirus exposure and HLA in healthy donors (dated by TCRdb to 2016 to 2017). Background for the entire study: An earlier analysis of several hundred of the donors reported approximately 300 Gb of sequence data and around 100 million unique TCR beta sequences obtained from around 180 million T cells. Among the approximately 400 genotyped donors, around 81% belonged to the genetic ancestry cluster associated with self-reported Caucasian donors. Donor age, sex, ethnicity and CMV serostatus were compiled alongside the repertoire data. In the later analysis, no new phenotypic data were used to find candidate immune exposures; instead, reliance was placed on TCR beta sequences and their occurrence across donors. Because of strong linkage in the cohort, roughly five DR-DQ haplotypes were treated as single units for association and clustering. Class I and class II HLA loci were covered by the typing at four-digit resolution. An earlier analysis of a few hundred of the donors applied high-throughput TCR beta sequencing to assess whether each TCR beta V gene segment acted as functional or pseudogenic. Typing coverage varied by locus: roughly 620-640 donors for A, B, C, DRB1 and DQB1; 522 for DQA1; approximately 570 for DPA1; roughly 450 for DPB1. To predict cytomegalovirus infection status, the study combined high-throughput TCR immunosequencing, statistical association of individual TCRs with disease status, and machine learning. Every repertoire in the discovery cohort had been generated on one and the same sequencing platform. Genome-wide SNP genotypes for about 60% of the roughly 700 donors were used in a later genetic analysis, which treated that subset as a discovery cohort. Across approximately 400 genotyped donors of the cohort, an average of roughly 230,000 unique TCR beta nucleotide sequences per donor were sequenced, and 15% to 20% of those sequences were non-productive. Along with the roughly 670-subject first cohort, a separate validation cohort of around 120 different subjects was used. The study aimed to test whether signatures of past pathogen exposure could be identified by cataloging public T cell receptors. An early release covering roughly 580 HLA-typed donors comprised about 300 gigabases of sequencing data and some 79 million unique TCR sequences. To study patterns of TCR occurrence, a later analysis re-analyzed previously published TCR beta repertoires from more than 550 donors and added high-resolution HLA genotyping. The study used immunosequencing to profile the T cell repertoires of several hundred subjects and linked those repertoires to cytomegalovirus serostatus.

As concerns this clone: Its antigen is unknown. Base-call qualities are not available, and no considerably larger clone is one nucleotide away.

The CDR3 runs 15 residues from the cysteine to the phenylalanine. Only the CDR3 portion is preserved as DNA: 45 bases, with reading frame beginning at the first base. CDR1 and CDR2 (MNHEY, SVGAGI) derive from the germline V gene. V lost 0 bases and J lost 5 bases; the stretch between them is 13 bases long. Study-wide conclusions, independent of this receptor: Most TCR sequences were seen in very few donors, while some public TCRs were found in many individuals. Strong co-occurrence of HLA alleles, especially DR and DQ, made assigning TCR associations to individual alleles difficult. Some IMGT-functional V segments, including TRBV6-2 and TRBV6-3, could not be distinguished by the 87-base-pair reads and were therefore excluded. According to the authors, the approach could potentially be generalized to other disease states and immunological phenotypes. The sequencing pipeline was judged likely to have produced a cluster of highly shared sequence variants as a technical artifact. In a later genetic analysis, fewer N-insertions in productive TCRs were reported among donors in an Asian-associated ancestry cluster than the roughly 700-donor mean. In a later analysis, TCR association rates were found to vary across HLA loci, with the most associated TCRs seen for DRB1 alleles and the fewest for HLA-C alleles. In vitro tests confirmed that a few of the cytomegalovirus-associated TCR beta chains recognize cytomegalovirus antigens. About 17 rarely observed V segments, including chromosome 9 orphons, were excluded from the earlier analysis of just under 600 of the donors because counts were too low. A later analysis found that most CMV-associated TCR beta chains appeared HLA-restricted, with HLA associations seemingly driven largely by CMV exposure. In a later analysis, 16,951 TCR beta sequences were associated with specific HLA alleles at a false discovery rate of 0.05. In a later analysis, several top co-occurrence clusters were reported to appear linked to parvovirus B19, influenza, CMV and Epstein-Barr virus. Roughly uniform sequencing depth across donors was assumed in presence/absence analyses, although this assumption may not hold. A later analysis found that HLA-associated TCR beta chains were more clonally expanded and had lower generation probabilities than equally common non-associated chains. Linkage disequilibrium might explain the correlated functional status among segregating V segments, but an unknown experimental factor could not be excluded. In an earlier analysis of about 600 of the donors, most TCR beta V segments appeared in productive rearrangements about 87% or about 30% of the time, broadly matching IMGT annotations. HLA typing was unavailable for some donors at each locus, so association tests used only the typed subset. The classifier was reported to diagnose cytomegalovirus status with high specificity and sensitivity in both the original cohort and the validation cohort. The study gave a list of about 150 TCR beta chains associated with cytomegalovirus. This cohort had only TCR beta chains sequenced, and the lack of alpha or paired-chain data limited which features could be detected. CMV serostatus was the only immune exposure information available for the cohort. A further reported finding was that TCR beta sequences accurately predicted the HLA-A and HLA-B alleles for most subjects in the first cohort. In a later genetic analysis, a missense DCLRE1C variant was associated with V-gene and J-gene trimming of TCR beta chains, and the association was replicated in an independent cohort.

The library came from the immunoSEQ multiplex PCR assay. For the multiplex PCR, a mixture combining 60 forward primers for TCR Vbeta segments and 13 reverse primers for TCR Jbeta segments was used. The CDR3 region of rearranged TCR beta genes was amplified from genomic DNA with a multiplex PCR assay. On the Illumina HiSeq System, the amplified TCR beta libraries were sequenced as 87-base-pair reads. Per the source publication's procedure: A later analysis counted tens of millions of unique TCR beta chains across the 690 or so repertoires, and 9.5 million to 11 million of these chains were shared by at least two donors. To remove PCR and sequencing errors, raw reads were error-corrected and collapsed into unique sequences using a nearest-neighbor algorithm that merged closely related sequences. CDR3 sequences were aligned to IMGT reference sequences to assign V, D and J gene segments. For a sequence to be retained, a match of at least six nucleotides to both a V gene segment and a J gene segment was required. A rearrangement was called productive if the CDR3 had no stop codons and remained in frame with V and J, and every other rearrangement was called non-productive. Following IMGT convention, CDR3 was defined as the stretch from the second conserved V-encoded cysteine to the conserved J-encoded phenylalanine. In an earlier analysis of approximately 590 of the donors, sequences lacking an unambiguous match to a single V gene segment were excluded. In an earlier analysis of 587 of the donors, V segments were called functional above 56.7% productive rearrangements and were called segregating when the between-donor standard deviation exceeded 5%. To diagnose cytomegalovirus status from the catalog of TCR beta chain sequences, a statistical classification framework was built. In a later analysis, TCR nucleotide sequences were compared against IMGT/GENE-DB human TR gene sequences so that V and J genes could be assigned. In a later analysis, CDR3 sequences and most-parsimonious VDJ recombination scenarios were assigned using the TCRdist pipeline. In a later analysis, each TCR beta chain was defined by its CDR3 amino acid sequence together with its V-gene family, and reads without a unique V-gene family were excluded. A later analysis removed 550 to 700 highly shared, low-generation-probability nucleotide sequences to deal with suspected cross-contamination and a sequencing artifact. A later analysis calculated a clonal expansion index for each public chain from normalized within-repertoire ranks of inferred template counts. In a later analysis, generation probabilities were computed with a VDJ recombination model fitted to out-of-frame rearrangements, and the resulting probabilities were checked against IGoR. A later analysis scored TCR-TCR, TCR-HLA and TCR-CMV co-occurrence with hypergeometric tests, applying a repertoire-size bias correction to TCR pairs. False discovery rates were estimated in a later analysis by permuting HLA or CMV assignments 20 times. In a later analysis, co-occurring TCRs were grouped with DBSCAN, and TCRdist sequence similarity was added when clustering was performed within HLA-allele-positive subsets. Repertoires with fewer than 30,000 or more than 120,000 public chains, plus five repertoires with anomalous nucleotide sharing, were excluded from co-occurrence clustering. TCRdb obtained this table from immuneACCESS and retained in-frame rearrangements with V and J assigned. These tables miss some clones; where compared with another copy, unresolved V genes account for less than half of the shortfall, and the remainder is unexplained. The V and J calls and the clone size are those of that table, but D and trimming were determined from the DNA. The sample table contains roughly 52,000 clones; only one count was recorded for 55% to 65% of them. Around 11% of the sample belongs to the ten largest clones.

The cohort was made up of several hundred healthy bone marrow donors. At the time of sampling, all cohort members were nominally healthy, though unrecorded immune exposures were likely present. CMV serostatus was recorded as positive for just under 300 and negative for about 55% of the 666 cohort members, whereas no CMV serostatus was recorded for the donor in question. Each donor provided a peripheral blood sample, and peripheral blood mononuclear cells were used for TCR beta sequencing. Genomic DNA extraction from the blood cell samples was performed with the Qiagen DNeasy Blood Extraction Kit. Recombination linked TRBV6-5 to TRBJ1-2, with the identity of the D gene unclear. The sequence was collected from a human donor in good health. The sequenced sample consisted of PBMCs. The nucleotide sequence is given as TGTGCCAGCAGTTACTCGTCATCAATGAGTTATGGCTACACCTTC. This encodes CASSYSSSMSYGYTF.